The following is a TCR beta chain sequence with its context. Germline V CDR1 and CDR2: MGHRA, YSYEKL. Trimming took 1 base from V and 3 from J, leaving 13 bases between them. The CDR3 spans 16 residues. This record belongs to a study of blood T cell repertoires in COVID-19. On the study more broadly: Whether acute or convalescent, the COVID-19 samples came from the United States, Italy and Spain.

In the study's own analysis: Amplification from reference gene primers served as the basis for estimated nucleated cell counts. Data came from immunoSEQ multiplex PCR; TCRdb stores just in-frame clones and leaves some out. D and trimming were read from the DNA, whereas the V and J calls and clone size are those reported in that table. Of approximately 190,000 clones detected, 80% appear once; the ten largest clones hold less than 7%. The sequence came from a man in his sixties with acute or convalescent COVID-19. The rearrangement links TRBV4-1 to TRBJ1-5; the D gene is possibly TRBD1 (6 bases). The sequenced sample consisted of peripheral blood. The CDR3 DNA sequence: TGCGCCAGCAGCCAAGTTGGCAGGGGTGACAATCAGCCCCAGCATTTT. Protein sequence: CASSQVGRGDNQPQHF.